This T cell receptor beta chain was sequenced in a study of beta chain features in type 1 diabetes. Each donor gave one heparinised blood draw averaging roughly 100 mL. Broader study findings: These data did not resolve whether HLA type affects TCRB rearrangement. Moderate but significant shortening of TCRB CDR3s was recorded in all four CD4+ subsets from Type 1 diabetes patients. VDJ junctions from patients with type 1 diabetes contained fewer insertions and more deletions. Possibly, sequencing cDNA over-represented cells that had high TCR expression levels.

Expressed TCRB transcripts were sequenced after all isolated RNA was converted to cDNA. The protocol was immunoSEQ multiplex PCR, while the TCRdb copy is restricted to in-frame clones and leaves out a portion. Of some 150,000 clones in the sample, roughly 9% were seen once. CDR1 is GTSNPN and CDR2 is SVGIG in the germline V gene (reference sequence). Trimming left V 1 base short and J 5 bases short, with 11 bases between. This CDR3 region has 13 residues. This clone occurred a few times. Antigen: not known. This sequence joins TRBV30 and TRBJ1-2; D is undetermined. Sequenced material: central memory CD4+ T cells from blood. The TCR originated in a woman aged 30 to 39 with type 1 diabetes. The CDR3 region is CAWSGYRGYGYTF. The CDR3 DNA is TGTGCCTGGAGTGGCTACCGCGGATATGGCTACACCTTC.